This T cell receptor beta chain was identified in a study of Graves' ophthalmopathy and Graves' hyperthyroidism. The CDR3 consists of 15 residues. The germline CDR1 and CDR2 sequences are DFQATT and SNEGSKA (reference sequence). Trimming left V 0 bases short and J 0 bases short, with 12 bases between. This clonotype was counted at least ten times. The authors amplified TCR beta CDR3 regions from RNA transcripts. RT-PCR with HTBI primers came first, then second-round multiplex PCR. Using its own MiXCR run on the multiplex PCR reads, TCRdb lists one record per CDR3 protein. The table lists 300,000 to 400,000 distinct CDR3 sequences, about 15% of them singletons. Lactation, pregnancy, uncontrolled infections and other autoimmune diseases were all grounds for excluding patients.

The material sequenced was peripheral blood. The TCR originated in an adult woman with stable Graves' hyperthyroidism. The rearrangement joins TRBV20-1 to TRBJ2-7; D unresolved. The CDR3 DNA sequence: TGCAGTGCTAGAGATCTAAGGCAGTCCTCCTACGAGCAGTACTTC. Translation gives CSARDLRQSSYEQYF.